This note documents a single T cell receptor (beta chain) sequence. The record originates from a study of blood T cell repertoires in COVID-19. Background on the study: Donors in the United States, Italy and Spain gave samples during acute or convalescent COVID-19. PBMCs, B-cell-depleted T cells, or T cells provided the cDNA or gDNA that made up the material.

The CDR3 runs 13 residues. The germline CDR1 and CDR2 sequences are MNHEY and SVGAGI. V shed 6 bases and J 9 bases; nucleotides not matched to a gene: 11. Original processing notes: By means of reference gene primer amplification, nucleated cell counts were estimated. Clones were read by immunoSEQ multiplex PCR, and TCRdb kept only the in-frame ones, dropping some. V, J and clone size were drawn from that table, and D and trimming were deduced from the DNA. This table has about 360,000 clones, roughly 86% appearing once. The clonotype was recovered from a human donor in a cohort sampled during active COVID-19. This chain connects TRBV6-5 to TRBJ2-7, with 7 nucleotides matching TRBD1. Sequenced input: peripheral blood. DNA of the CDR3: TGTGCCAGCAGCAATCAACAGGGGACGGGGCAGTACTTC. Encoded protein: CASSNQQGTGQYF.